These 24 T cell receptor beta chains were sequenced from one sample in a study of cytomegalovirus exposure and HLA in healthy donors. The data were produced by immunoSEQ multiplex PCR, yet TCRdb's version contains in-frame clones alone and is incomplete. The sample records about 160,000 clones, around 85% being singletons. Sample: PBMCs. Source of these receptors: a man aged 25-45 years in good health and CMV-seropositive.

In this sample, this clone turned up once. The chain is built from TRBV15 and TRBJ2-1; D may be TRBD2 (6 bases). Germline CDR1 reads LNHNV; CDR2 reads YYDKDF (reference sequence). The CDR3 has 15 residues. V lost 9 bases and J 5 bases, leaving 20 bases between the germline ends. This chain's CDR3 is CATRDASGLNNEQFF. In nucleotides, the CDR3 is TGTGCCACAAGAGACGCCAGCGGGTTAAACAATGAGCAGTTCTTC.

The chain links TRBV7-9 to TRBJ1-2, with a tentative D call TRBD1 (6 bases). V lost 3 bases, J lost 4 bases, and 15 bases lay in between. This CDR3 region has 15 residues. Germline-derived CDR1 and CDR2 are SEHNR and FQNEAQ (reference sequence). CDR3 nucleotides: TGTGCCAGCAGCTTGTATCGGGGGGCCGGCTATGGCTACACCTTC. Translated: CASSLYRGAGYGYTF.

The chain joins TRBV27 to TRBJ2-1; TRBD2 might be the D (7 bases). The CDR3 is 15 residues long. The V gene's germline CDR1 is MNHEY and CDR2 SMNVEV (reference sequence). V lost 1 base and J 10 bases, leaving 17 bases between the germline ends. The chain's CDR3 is CASSLWRAGAKEQFF. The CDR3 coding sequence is TGTGCCAGCAGTTTATGGAGGGCGGGGGCTAAAGAGCAGTTCTTC.

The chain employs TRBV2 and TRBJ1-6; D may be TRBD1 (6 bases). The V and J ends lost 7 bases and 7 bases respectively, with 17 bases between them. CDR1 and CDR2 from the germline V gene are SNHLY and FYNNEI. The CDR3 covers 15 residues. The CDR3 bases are TGTGCCAGCATTAAACAGGGAACGGACAATTCACCCCTCCACTTT. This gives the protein CASIKQGTDNSPLHF.

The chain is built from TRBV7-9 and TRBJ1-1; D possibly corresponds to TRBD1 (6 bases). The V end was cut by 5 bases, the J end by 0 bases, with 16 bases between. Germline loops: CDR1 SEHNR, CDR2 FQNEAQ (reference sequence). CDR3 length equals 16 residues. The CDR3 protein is CASSREGGRMNTEAFF. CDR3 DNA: TGTGCCAGCAGCCGGGAAGGGGGAAGGATGAACACTGAAGCTTTCTTT.

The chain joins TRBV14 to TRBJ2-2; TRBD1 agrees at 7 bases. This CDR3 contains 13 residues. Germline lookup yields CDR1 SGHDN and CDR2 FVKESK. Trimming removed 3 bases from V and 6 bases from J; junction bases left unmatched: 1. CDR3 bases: TGTGCCAGCAGCCAGACAGGGTCCGGGGAGCTGTTTTTT. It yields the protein CASSQTGSGELFF.

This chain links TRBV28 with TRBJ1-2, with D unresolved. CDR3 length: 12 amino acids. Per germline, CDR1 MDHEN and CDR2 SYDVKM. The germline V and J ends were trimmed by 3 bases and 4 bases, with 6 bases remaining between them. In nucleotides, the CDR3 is TGTGCCAGCAGTTTGCGGATCTATGGCTACACCTTC. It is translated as CASSLRIYGYTF.

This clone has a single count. The DNA for the CDR3 is TGTGCCAGCAGCTTAGCGGGGGCTTCCACCGGGGAGCTGTTTTTT. The encoded protein is CASSLAGASTGELFF. V gene TRBV7-2 combines with J gene TRBJ2-2; D possibly corresponds to TRBD1 (6 bases). Deletions cut 0 bases from V and 4 bases from J, with 9 bases between. The CDR3 has 15 residues. Germline V gene data show CDR1 as SGHTA and CDR2 as FQGNSA.

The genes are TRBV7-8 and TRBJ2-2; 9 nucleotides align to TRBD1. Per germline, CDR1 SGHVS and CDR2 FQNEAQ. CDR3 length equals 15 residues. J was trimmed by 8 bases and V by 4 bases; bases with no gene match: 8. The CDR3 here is CASSSTGTGFGELFF. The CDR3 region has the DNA TGTGCCAGCAGCTCTACAGGGACAGGGTTTGGGGAGCTGTTTTTT.

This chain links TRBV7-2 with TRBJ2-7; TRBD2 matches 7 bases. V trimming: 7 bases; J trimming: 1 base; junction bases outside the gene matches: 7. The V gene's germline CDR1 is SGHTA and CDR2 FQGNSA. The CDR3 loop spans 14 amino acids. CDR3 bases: TGTGCCAGCACCAGCGGGGCGGATTCCTACGAGCAGTACTTC. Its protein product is CASTSGADSYEQYF.

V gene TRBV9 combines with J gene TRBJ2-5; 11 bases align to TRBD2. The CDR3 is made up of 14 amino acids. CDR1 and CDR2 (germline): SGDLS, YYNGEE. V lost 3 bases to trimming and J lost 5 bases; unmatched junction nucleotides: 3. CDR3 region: CASSGLAGQETQYF. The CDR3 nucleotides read TGTGCCAGCAGCGGACTAGCGGGGCAGGAGACCCAGTACTTC.

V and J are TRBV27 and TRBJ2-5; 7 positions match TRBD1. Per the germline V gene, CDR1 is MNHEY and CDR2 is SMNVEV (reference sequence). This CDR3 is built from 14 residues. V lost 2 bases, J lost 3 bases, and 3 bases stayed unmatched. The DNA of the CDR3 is TGTGCCAGCAGTTTAACAGGGGCTAAAGAGACCCAGTACTTC. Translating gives CASSLTGAKETQYF.

In DNA, the CDR3 is TGCAGCGGGTCACTAGCGGGGGGAATTATGGGTGAGCAGTTCTTC. The encoded protein is CSGSLAGGIMGEQFF. The J gene is TRBJ2-1, the V gene TRBV29-1; 12 bases are a match to TRBD2. The V and J ends lost 7 bases and 9 bases, in that order; junction bases with no gene match: 13. The CDR3 sequence is 15 residues long. Per germline, CDR1 SQVTM and CDR2 ANQGSEA.

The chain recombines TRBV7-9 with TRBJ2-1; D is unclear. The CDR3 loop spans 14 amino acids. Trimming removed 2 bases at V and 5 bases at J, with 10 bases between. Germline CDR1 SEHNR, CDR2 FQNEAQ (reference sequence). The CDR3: CASSLRDTNNEQFF. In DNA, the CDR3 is TGTGCCAGCAGCTTACGAGACACAAACAATGAGCAGTTCTTC. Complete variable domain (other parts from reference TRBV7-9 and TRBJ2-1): DTGVSQNPRHKITKRGQNVTFRCDPISEHNRLYWYRQTLGQGPEFLTYFQNEAQLEKSRLLSDRFSAERPKGSFSTLEIQRTEQGDSAMYLCASSLRDTNNEQFFGPGTRLTVL.

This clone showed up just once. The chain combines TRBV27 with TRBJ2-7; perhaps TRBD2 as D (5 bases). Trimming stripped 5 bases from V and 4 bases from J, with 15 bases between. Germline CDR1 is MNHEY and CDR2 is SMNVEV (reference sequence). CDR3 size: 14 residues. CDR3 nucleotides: TGTGCCAGCAGTCTATACCGGGGAACTTACGAGCAGTACTTC. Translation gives CASSLYRGTYEQYF.

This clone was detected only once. As DNA, the CDR3 is TGTGCCAGCAGTTTGGCCCACGGCCACAGCTCCTACGAGCAGTACTTC. Protein product: CASSLAHGHSSYEQYF. The V call is TRBV27, the J call TRBJ2-7; no clear D. Per the germline V gene, CDR1 is MNHEY and CDR2 is SMNVEV (reference sequence). V was shortened by 3 bases and J by 0 bases, with 15 bases between the two germline ends. The length of the CDR3 is 16 residues.

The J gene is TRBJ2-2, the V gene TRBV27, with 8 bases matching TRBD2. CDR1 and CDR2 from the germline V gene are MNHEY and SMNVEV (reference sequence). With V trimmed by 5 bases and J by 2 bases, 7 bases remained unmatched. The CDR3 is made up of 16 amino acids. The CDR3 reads CASSLRRGVNTGELFF. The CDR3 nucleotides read TGTGCCAGCAGTCTCCGGCGGGGGGTAAACACCGGGGAGCTGTTTTTT.

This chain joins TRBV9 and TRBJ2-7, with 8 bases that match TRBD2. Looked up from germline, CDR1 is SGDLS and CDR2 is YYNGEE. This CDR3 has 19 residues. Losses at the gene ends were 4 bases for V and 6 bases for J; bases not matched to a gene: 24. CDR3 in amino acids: CASSPADSHAPGLVGEQYF. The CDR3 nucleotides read TGTGCCAGCAGCCCCGCGGACTCCCACGCCCCGGGACTAGTGGGCGAGCAGTACTTC.

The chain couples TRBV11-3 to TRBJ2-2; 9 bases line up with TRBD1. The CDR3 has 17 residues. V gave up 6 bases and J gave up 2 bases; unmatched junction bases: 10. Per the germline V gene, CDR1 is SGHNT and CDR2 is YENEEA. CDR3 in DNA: TGTGCCAGCAGTTGGGGAGGGACAGGGAAAAACACCGGGGAGCTGTTTTTT. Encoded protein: CASSWGGTGKNTGELFF.

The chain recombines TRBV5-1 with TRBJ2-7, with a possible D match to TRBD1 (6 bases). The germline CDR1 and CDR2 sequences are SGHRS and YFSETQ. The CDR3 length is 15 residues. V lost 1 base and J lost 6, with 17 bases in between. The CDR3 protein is CASSLSGQRASEQYF. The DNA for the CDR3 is TGCGCCAGCAGCTTGAGTGGACAGAGAGCGAGCGAGCAGTACTTC.

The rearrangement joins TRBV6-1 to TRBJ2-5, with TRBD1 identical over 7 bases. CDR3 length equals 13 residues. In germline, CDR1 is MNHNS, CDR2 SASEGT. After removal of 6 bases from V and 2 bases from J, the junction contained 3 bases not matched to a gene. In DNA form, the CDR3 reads TGTGCCAGCAGACCGACAGGGCAAGAGACCCAGTACTTC. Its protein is CASRPTGQETQYF.

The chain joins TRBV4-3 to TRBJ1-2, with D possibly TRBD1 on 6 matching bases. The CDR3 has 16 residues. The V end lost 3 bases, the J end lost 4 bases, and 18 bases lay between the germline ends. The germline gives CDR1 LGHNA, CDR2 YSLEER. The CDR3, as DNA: TGCGCCAGCAGCCACCTGGACAGCCAAATTATCTATGGCTACACCTTC. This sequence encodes CASSHLDSQIIYGYTF.

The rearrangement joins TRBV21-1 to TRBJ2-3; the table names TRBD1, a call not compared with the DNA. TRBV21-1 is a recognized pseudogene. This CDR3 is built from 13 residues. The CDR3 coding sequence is TGTGCCAGCACCGACAACAGCACAGATACGCAGTATTTT. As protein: CASTDNSTDTQYF.

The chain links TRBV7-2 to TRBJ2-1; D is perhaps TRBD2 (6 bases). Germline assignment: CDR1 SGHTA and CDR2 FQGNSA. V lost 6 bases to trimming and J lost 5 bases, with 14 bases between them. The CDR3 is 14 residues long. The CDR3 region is CASSRHGGDNEQFF. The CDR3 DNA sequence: TGTGCCAGCAGTCGACATGGCGGGGACAATGAGCAGTTCTTC.